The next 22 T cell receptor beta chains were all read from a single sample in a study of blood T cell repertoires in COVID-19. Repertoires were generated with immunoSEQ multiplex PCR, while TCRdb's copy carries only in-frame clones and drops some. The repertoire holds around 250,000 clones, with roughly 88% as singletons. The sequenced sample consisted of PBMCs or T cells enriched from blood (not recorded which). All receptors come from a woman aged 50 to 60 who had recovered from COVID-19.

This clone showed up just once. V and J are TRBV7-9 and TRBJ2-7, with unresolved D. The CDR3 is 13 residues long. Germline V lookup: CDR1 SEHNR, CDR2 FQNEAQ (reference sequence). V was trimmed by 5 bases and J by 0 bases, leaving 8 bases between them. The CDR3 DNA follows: TGTGCCAGCAGCCCGCGAAGCTCCTACGAGCAGTACTTC. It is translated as CASSPRSSYEQYF.

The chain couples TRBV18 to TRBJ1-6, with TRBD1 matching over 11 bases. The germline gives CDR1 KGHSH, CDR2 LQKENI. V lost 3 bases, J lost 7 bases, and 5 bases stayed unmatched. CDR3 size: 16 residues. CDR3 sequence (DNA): TGTGCCAGCTCACCCGGGACAGGGGGTAGGAATTCACCCCTCCACTTT. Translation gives CASSPGTGGRNSPLHF. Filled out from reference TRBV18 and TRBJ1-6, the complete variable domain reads NAGVMQNPRHLVRRRGQEARLRCSPMKGHSHVYWYRQLPEEGLKFMVYLQKENIIDESGMPKERFSAEFPKEGPSILRIQQVVRGDSAAYFCASSPGTGGRNSPLHFGNGTRLTVT.

In DNA, the CDR3 is TGTGCCAGCAGTTTAAAACAGGAAAGGAGTCGGTATGAAAAACTGTTTTTT. It specifies CASSLKQERSRYEKLFF. The chain carries TRBV28 and TRBJ1-4; tentatively, D is TRBD1 (5 bases). Germline lookup yields CDR1 MDHEN and CDR2 SYDVKM. The CDR3 contains 17 residues. Trimming left V 2 bases short and J 6 bases short, with 19 bases between.

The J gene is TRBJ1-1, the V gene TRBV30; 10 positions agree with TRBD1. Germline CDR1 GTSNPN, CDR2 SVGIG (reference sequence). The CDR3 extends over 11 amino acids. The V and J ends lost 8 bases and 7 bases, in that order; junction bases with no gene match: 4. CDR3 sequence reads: CARRDRGEAFF. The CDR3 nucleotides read TGTGCCCGCCGGGACAGGGGTGAAGCTTTCTTT.

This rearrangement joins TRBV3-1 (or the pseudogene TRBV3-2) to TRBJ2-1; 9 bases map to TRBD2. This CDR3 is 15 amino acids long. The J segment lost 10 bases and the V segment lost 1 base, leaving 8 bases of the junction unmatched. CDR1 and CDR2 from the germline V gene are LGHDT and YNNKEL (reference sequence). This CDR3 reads CASSQGIGLAGEQFF. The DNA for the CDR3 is TGTGCCAGCAGCCAAGGAATAGGGCTAGCGGGGGAGCAGTTCTTC.

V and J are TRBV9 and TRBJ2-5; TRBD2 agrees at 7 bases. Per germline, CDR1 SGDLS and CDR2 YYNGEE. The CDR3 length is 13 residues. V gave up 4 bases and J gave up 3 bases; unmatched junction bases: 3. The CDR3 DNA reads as TGTGCCAGCAGCCTAGCGGTGAAAGAGACCCAGTACTTC. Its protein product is CASSLAVKETQYF. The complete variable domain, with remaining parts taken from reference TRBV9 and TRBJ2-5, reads DSGVTQTPKHLITATGQRVTLRCSPRSGDLSVYWYQQSLDQGLQFLIQYYNGEERAKGNILERFSAQQFPDLHSELNLSSLELGDSALYFCASSLAVKETQYFGPGTRLLVL.

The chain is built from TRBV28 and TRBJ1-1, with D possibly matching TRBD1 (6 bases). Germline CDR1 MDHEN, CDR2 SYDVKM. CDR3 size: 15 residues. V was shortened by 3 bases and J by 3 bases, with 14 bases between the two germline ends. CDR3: CASSLYGRGDTEAFF. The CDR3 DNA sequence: TGTGCCAGCAGTTTGTATGGGAGGGGGGACACTGAAGCTTTCTTT.

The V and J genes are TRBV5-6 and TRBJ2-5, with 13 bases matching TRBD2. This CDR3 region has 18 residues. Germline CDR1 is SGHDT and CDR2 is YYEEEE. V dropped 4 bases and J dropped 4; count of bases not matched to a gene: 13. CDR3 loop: CASSKWALAGGPGETQYF. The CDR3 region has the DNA TGTGCCAGCAGCAAATGGGCACTAGCGGGAGGGCCGGGAGAGACCCAGTACTTC.

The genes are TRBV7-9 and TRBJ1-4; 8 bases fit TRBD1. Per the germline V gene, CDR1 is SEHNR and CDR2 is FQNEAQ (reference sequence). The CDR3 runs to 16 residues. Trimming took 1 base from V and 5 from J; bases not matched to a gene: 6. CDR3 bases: TGTGCCAGCAGCTTAGAAGGGACAGGAAAGAATGAAAAACTGTTTTTT. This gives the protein CASSLEGTGKNEKLFF.

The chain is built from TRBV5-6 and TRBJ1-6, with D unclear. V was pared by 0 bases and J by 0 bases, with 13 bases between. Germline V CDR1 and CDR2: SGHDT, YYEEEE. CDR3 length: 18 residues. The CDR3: CASSLGLGRSSYNSPLHF. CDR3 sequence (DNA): TGTGCCAGCAGCTTGGGACTGGGGAGGAGCTCCTATAATTCACCCCTCCACTTT. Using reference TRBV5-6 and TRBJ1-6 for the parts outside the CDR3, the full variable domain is DAGVTQSPTHLIKTRGQQVTLRCSPKSGHDTVSWYQQALGQGPQFIFQYYEEEERQRGNFPDRFSGHQFPNYSSELNVNALLLGDSALYLCASSLGLGRSSYNSPLHFGNGTRLTVT.

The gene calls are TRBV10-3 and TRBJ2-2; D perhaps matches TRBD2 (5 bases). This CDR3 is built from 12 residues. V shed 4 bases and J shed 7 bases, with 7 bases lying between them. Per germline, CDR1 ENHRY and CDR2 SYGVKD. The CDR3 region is CAISVGSGELFF. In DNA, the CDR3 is TGTGCCATCAGTGTAGGGAGCGGGGAGCTGTTTTTT.

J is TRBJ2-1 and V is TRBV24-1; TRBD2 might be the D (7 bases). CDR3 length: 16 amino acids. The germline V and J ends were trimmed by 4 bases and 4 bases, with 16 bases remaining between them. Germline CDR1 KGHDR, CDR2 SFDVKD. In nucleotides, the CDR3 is TGTGCCACCAGTGAGTTGGGGGGAGGGGGTTACAATGAGCAGTTCTTC. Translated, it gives CATSELGGGGYNEQFF.

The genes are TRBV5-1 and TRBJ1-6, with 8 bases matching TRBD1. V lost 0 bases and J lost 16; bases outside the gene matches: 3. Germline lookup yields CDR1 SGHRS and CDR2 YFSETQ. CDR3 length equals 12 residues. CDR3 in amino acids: CASSLDRGDLHF. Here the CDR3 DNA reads TGCGCCAGCAGCTTGGACAGGGGGGATCTCCACTTT.

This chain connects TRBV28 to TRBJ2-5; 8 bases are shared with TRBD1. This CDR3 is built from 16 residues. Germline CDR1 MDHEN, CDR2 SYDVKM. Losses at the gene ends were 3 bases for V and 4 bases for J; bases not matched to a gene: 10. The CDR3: CASSFGAGGIGETQYF. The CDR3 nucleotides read TGTGCCAGCAGTTTTGGGGCAGGGGGCATTGGAGAGACCCAGTACTTC.

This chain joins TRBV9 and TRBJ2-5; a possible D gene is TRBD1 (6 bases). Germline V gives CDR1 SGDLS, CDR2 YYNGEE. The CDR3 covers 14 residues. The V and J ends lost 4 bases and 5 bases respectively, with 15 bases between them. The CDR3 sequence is CASSNRAVGETQYF. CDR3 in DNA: TGTGCCAGCAGCAACAGGGCGGTAGGGGAGACCCAGTACTTC.

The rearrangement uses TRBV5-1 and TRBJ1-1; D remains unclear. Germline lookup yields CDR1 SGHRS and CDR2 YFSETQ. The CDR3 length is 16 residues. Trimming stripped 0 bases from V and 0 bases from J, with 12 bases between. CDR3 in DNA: TGCGCCAGCAGCTTGGCCAATGGAGCCATGAACACTGAAGCTTTCTTT. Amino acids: CASSLANGAMNTEAFF.

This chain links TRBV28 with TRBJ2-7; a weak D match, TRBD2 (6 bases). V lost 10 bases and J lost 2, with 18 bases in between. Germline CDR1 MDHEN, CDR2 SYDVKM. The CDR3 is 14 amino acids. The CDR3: CAISSPGLTYEQYF. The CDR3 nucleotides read TGTGCCATCTCGTCCCCGGGACTGACCTACGAGCAGTACTTC.

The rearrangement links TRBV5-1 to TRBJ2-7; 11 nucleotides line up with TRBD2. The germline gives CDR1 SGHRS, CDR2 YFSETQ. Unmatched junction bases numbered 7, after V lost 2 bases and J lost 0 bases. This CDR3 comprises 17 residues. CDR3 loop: CASSFSAGLAGSYEQYF. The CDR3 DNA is TGCGCCAGCAGCTTCAGTGCCGGACTAGCGGGCTCCTACGAGCAGTACTTC.

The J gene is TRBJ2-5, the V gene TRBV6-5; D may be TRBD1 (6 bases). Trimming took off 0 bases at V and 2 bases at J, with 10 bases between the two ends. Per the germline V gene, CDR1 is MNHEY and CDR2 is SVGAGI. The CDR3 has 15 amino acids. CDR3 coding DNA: TGTGCCAGCAGTTACTCGGGACAACCACAAGAGACCCAGTACTTC. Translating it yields CASSYSGQPQETQYF.

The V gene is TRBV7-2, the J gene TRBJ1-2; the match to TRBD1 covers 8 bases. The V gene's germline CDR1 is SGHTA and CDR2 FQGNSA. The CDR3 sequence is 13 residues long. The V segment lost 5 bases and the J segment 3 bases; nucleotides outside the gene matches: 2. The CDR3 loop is CASSETGDYGYTF. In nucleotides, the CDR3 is TGTGCCAGCAGCGAGACAGGGGACTATGGCTACACCTTC.

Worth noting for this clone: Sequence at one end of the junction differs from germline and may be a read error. CDR3 DNA sequence: TGTGCCAGCAGCCAAGTATGGTCCGACTACGGCTACACCTTC. Its protein is CASSQVWSDYGYTF. The chain carries TRBV3-1 (or the pseudogene TRBV3-2) and TRBJ1-2; unclear D gene. The CDR3 length is 14 residues. CDR1 is LGHDT, CDR2 YNNKEL, per germline (reference sequence).

This CDR3 reads CSVEDQRTSSYNEQFF. In DNA, the CDR3 is TGCAGCGTTGAAGATCAACGGACTAGCTCCTACAATGAGCAGTTCTTC. The chain carries TRBV29-1 and TRBJ2-1, with 7 bases identical to TRBD2. Germline V lookup: CDR1 SQVTM, CDR2 ANQGSEA. V shed 0 bases and J 0 bases; nucleotides not matched to a gene: 5. The CDR3 consists of 16 residues.